This T cell receptor (beta chain) was recorded in a study of T-cell memory formation after mild COVID-19. As for the study in general: Clusters of TCRs were largely donor specific. Study findings and constraints: Proof of SARS-CoV-2 specificity was absent for the second-wave clones that crested on day 37. Detection of some responders pre-infection suggested pre-existing cross-reactive memory T cells participated.

The sample holds a few counts of this clonotype. The antigen is undetermined. The TCR alpha and TCR beta cDNA libraries, bearing sample barcodes and UMIs, were generated by 5'RACE using constant-segment primers. TCRdb ran MiXCR on the 5' RACE reads and lists one entry per CDR3 protein. The repertoire holds fewer than 350,000 distinct CDR3 sequences, with about 20% as singletons. The germline gives CDR1 SGHTS, CDR2 YDEGEE. There are 14 residues in the CDR3. Between the trimmed V and J ends, which lost 4 bases and 8 bases, there was a span of 15 bases. Sequenced sample: PBMCs or a T cell subset sorted from them (not recorded which). The clonotype comes from a man between 18 and 35 years old who had mild COVID-19 (a few samples of this study predate the infection). Cell type and time point are not known. The chain couples TRBV5-8 to TRBJ1-4; D remains ambiguous. The CDR3 nucleotides read TGTGCCAGCAGCGAGGGAGTACTACTGGAAAAACTGTTTTTT. Translating it yields CASSEGVLLEKLFF.